A single sample gave rise to the 22 T cell receptor beta chains below, sequenced in a study of identical twins. TCRdb analysed the 5' RACE reads with MiXCR anew, one entry per CDR3 protein. The table shows 650,000 to 800,000 distinct CDR3 sequences, with more than 6.5% occurring only once. This sample also belongs to another study, concerning yellow fever vaccine responses in identical twins.

Specimen: PBMCs. These receptors originate from a woman aged 18-30 years in good health.

This clonotype occurred a few times. The chain uses TRBV7-9 and TRBJ1-3; 9 bases match TRBD1. Germline assignment: CDR1 SEHNR and CDR2 FQNEAQ (reference sequence). The CDR3 loop spans 15 amino acids. After removal of 5 bases from V and 5 bases from J, the junction contained 7 bases not matched to a gene. This CDR3 reads CASSATGGLRNTIYF. The CDR3 DNA is TGTGCCAGCAGCGCCACAGGGGGCCTTAGAAACACCATATATTTT.

The table lists this clonotype with a few counts. V usage is TRBV2 and J usage is TRBJ2-2; either TRBD1 or TRBD2 may supply D (6 bases each). The CDR3 totals 20 residues. Germline-derived CDR1 and CDR2 are SNHLY and FYNNEI. The V end was cut by 0 bases, the J end by 5 bases, with 25 bases between. CDR3 residues: CASSEAAPSAGGAKTGELFF. The CDR3, as DNA: TGTGCCAGCAGTGAAGCGGCTCCGAGCGCCGGGGGCGCAAAGACCGGGGAGCTGTTTTTT. Complete variable domain (other parts from reference TRBV2 and TRBJ2-2): EPEVTQTPSHQVTQMGQEVILRCVPISNHLYFYWYRQILGQKVEFLVSFYNNEISEKSEIFDDQFSVERPDGSNFTLKIRSTKLEDSAMYFCASSEAAPSAGGAKTGELFFGEGSRLTVL.

The chain joins TRBV29-1 to TRBJ1-2, with D possibly being TRBD1 (6 bases). V lost 0 bases to trimming and J lost 7 bases, with 12 bases between them. Germline loops: CDR1 SQVTM, CDR2 ANQGSEA. This CDR3 region has 13 residues. Here the CDR3 DNA reads TGCAGCGTTGAAGACTCAGGGGTCGGTGGCTACACCTTC. Residues: CSVEDSGVGGYTF.

This clonotype was observed a handful of times. V is TRBV6-1 and J is TRBJ2-1, with 9 bases matching TRBD1. This CDR3 comprises 14 residues. CDR1 and CDR2 (germline): MNHNS, SASEGT. With 9 bases clipped from V and 6 bases from J, the junction kept 9 bases outside the gene matches. This chain's CDR3 is CASKPGQGVNEQFF. DNA of the CDR3: TGTGCCAGTAAACCGGGACAGGGTGTCAATGAGCAGTTCTTC.

The gene calls are TRBV18 and TRBJ2-2; D not resolved. With 9 bases removed from V and 5 bases from J, the gap between germline ends came to 10 bases. Germline V gene data show CDR1 as KGHSH and CDR2 as LQKENI. This CDR3 has 12 amino acids. The CDR3 reads CASTATTGELFF. The CDR3 coding sequence is TGTGCCAGTACCGCGACTACCGGGGAGCTGTTTTTT.

This rearrangement joins TRBV24-1 to TRBJ1-2; D perhaps matches TRBD1 (5 bases). Trimming pared 2 bases from V and 7 bases from J, leaving 16 bases between. CDR1 and CDR2 from the germline V gene are KGHDR and SFDVKD. This CDR3 spans 15 amino acids. The DNA for the CDR3 is TGTGCCACCAGTGATTCTCCGGGGCCGAACCTTGGCTACACCTTC. Protein product: CATSDSPGPNLGYTF.

This clonotype showed up just a few times. The chain joins TRBV12-3 or TRBV12-4 to TRBJ2-7, with 9 nucleotides matching TRBD1. V lost 6 bases, J lost 3 bases, and 9 bases stayed unmatched. The CDR3 runs to 15 residues. CDR3 nucleotide sequence: TGTGCCAGCAGCCAGACACCGGGACAGGGCTACGAGCAGTACTTC. This gives the protein CASSQTPGQGYEQYF.

This clonotype showed up many times. V and J are TRBV7-3 and TRBJ2-1; D is undetermined. There are 13 residues in the CDR3. Germline V gives CDR1 SGHTA, CDR2 FQGTGA. With 4 bases removed from V and 6 bases from J, the gap between germline ends came to 10 bases. In nucleotides, the CDR3 is TGTGCCAGCAGCTCAGGACGAAGCAATGAGCAGTTCTTC. This gives the protein CASSSGRSNEQFF.

This clonotype was counted ten times or more. The chain joins TRBV7-9 to TRBJ2-1; 12 bases map to TRBD1. CDR3 length: 17 residues. Germline V gene data show CDR1 as SEHNR and CDR2 as FQNEAQ (reference sequence). V lost 2 bases to trimming and J lost 3 bases; unmatched junction nucleotides: 5. The CDR3 sequence: CASSLTGTGGIYNEQFF. The CDR3 region has the DNA TGTGCCAGCAGCTTAACCGGGACAGGGGGCATCTACAATGAGCAGTTCTTC.

The J gene is TRBJ2-3, the V gene TRBV7-2; no reliable D call. The V gene lost 5 bases and the J gene lost 2 bases, with 11 bases spanning the gap. CDR1 and CDR2 from the germline V gene are SGHTA and FQGNSA. The CDR3 runs 14 residues. CDR3: CASSEMGITDTQYF. The DNA for the CDR3 is TGTGCCAGCAGCGAGATGGGTATCACAGATACGCAGTATTTT.

The chain carries TRBV6-2 or TRBV6-3 and TRBJ1-5; D may be TRBD1 (6 bases). CDR3 length equals 17 residues. Trimming cost V 7 bases and J 1 base, with 20 bases left between them. Germline CDR1 reads MNHEY; CDR2 reads SVGEGT. The DNA for the CDR3 is TGTGCCAGCACCGTGAACTTAGGGGGATCGAGCAATCAGCCCCAGCATTTT. This encodes CASTVNLGGSSNQPQHF.

This clonotype was seen ten or more times. The V gene is TRBV12-3 or TRBV12-4, the J gene TRBJ2-5, with 9 bases that match TRBD2. The V and J ends lost 4 bases and 1 base, in that order; junction bases with no gene match: 10. There are 17 residues in the CDR3. The CDR3 spells CASSSTKLAGSQETQYF. The CDR3 DNA is TGTGCCAGCAGTTCCACCAAACTAGCGGGCAGCCAAGAGACCCAGTACTTC.

The table lists this clonotype with many counts. The chain joins TRBV28 to TRBJ1-1; D not resolved. Germline assignment: CDR1 MDHEN and CDR2 SYDVKM. The CDR3 sequence is 11 residues long. V was shortened by 10 bases and J by 1 base, with 7 bases between the two germline ends. CDR3 bases: TGTGCCACGGTCACGAACACTGAAGCTTTCTTT. The encoded protein is CATVTNTEAFF.

V usage is TRBV5-6 and J usage is TRBJ2-2, with a tentative D call TRBD2 (6 bases). Per the germline V gene, CDR1 is SGHDT and CDR2 is YYEEEE. Trimming removed 0 bases from V and 3 bases from J, with 12 bases in between. CDR3 size: 16 residues. The CDR3, as DNA: TGTGCCAGCAGCTTGGCGGGGGTTCTGTACACCGGGGAGCTGTTTTTT. The encoded protein is CASSLAGVLYTGELFF.

This clonotype has at least ten counts. The rearrangement uses TRBV27 and TRBJ1-5; D perhaps matches TRBD1 (6 bases). The CDR3 runs 14 residues. Trimming shortened V by 6 bases and J by 1 base, and 10 bases separated the two germline ends. Germline values: CDR1 MNHEY, CDR2 SMNVEV (reference sequence). This CDR3 is CASSLDRSNQPQHF. In DNA, the CDR3 is TGTGCCAGCAGCTTGGACAGAAGCAATCAGCCCCAGCATTTT.

This clonotype showed up many times. This chain links TRBV10-3 with TRBJ2-3; D is perhaps TRBD1 (6 bases). The CDR3 runs 14 residues. CDR1 is ENHRY and CDR2 is SYGVKD in the germline V gene. V was cut by 3 bases and J by 5 bases, with 12 bases left in between. Here the CDR3 reads CAISDNRAKDTQYF. In DNA, the CDR3 is TGTGCCATCAGTGATAACAGGGCAAAAGATACGCAGTATTTT.

A few counts support this clonotype. This chain connects TRBV20-1 to TRBJ2-7, with 8 bases lining up with TRBD1. J was trimmed by 0 bases and V by 6 bases; bases with no gene match: 4. CDR1 DFQATT and CDR2 SNEGSKA come from the germline V gene (reference sequence). CDR3 length: 13 amino acids. The CDR3 nucleotides read TGCAGTGCGTGGACAGGGCACTCCTACGAGCAGTACTTC. It yields the protein CSAWTGHSYEQYF.

V usage is TRBV9 and J usage is TRBJ2-2, with D perhaps given as TRBD1 or TRBD2 (7 bases each). The CDR3 has 17 amino acids. In germline, CDR1 is SGDLS, CDR2 YYNGEE. Trimming left V 3 bases short and J 2 bases short, with 17 bases between. The CDR3 coding sequence is TGTGCCAGCAGCGACTGGGGGGGGACAGACAACACCGGGGAGCTGTTTTTT. It translates to CASSDWGGTDNTGELFF. Together with reference TRBV9 and TRBJ2-2, the CDR3 gives the full variable domain: DSGVTQTPKHLITATGQRVTLRCSPRSGDLSVYWYQQSLDQGLQFLIQYYNGEERAKGNILERFSAQQFPDLHSELNLSSLELGDSALYFCASSDWGGTDNTGELFFGEGSRLTVL.

This clonotype was observed a handful of times. This chain uses TRBV24-1 with TRBJ2-5; a weak D match, TRBD1 (6 bases). Germline V CDR1 and CDR2: KGHDR, SFDVKD. This CDR3 contains 16 residues. V was pared by 1 base and J by 1 base, with 12 bases between. DNA of the CDR3: TGTGCCACCAGTGATTTAGTTCAGGGGATCCAAGAGACCCAGTACTTC. Residues: CATSDLVQGIQETQYF.

The chain uses TRBV10-3 and TRBJ2-7, with a weak D call TRBD2 (6 bases). Trimming shortened V by 3 bases and J by 0 bases, and 9 bases separated the two germline ends. Germline CDR1 ENHRY, CDR2 SYGVKD. The CDR3 length is 14 residues. The CDR3: CAISDPSVSYEQYF. The CDR3, as DNA: TGTGCCATCAGTGACCCTAGCGTCTCCTACGAGCAGTACTTC.

In this sample, this clonotype turned up a few times. This chain uses TRBV6-2 or TRBV6-3 with TRBJ2-2, with 13 bases aligning to TRBD2. The CDR3 is 20 amino acids. Germline V gene data show CDR1 as MNHEY and CDR2 as SVGEGT. The trim removed 0 bases at V and 2 bases at J, leaving 9 bases unmatched. In DNA form, the CDR3 reads TGTGCCAGCAGTTACTCGGTCCGGAGACTAGCGGGAGGTAACACCGGGGAGCTGTTTTTT. It codes for CASSYSVRRLAGGNTGELFF.

This clonotype was observed a handful of times. The J gene is TRBJ2-1, the V gene TRBV27; 9 bases are shared with TRBD1. The CDR3 runs 16 residues. The germline V gene has CDR1 MNHEY and CDR2 SMNVEV (reference sequence). With V trimmed by 3 bases and J by 6 bases, 9 bases remained unmatched. The DNA for the CDR3 is TGTGCCAGCAGTTTTAAACAGGGGGCGCGAGGCAATGAGCAGTTCTTC. Amino acids: CASSFKQGARGNEQFF.